These 31 T cell receptor beta chains came from one sample sequenced in a study of shared clonotypes between healthy human individuals. Sequencing was performed with immunoSEQ multiplex PCR; in TCRdb, only in-frame clones are kept and a portion is missing. The sample carries around 83,000 clones, about 61% recorded once. Sequencing used memory CD8+ T cells sorted from blood. Subset meaning: CD45RO+ cells pooled with CCR7-negative TemRA cells. The receptors stem from a man aged 30-40 years in good health.

The rearrangement links TRBV5-8 to TRBJ2-7; D gene ambiguous. Trimming removed 6 bases at V and 0 bases at J, with 10 bases between. In germline, CDR1 is SGHTS, CDR2 YDEGEE. The CDR3 has 13 amino acids. In nucleotides, the CDR3 is TGTGCCAGCACGGACGGAAACTCCTACGAGCAGTACTTC. Amino acids: CASTDGNSYEQYF.

This clone was counted at least ten times. The chain carries TRBV13 and TRBJ1-4; TRBD1 matches at 10 bases. Germline assignment: CDR1 PRHDT and CDR2 FYEKMQ (reference sequence). The CDR3 runs 14 residues. The V and J ends lost 6 bases and 8 bases, in that order; junction bases with no gene match: 6. The CDR3 is CASRYGTGDEKLFF. DNA of the CDR3: TGTGCCAGCAGATATGGGACAGGGGACGAAAAACTGTTTTTT. Full variable domain (missing parts from reference TRBV13 and TRBJ1-4): AAGVIQSPRHLIKEKRETATLKCYPIPRHDTVYWYQQGPGQDPQFLISFYEKMQSDKGSIPDRFSAQQFSDYHSELNMSSLELGDSALYFCASRYGTGDEKLFFGSGTQLSVL.

The chain carries TRBV11-2 and TRBJ2-1, with TRBD2 matching 15 bases. The CDR3 runs 17 residues. In germline, CDR1 is SGHAT, CDR2 FQNNGV. The V gene end was trimmed by 5 bases and the J gene end by 3 bases; junction bases not matched to a gene: 5. Written as DNA, the CDR3 is TGTGCCAGCAGCCCGGGGACTAGCGGGAGGCACTACAATGAGCAGTTCTTC. Amino acid sequence: CASSPGTSGRHYNEQFF.

The rearrangement links TRBV7-9 to TRBJ1-2; TRBD1 might be the D (5 bases). V was clipped by 5 bases and J by 4 bases, with 20 bases between them. This CDR3 region has 16 residues. Per germline, CDR1 SEHNR and CDR2 FQNEAQ (reference sequence). For the CDR3, the DNA is TGTGCCAGCAGCCGGGACGCGCACCCCACCTCCTATGGCTACACCTTC. Its protein product is CASSRDAHPTSYGYTF.

The chain recombines TRBV11-2 with TRBJ2-7; D possibly corresponds to TRBD2 (6 bases). The length of the CDR3 is 14 residues. Germline V gene lookup returns CDR1 SGHAT and CDR2 FQNNGV. V lost 5 bases and J lost 0, with 11 bases in between. This chain's CDR3 is CASSARGNSYEQYF. As DNA, the CDR3 is TGTGCCAGCAGCGCCCGGGGGAACTCCTACGAGCAGTACTTC.

The CDR3: CASDSGSSYEQYF. The CDR3 coding sequence is TGCGCCAGCGATTCAGGGAGCTCCTACGAGCAGTACTTC. The rearrangement links TRBV10-2 to TRBJ2-7; D might be TRBD1 or TRBD2, each matching 5 bases. This CDR3 contains 13 residues. Germline V lookup: CDR1 WSHSY, CDR2 SAAADI. Trimming stripped 8 bases from V and 0 bases from J, with 11 bases between.

This clone has more than one count but fewer than ten. The V call is TRBV25-1, the J call TRBJ2-7, with D hard to call. The germline V gene has CDR1 MGHDK and CDR2 SYGVNS. Trimming took 5 bases from V and 0 from J, leaving 11 bases between them. The CDR3 sequence is 14 residues long. The CDR3 bases are TGTGCCAGCAGTACCTCGAGAAGCTCCTACGAGCAGTACTTC. Translated, it gives CASSTSRSSYEQYF.

The chain joins TRBV5-6 to TRBJ1-2, with D uncertain. In germline, CDR1 is SGHDT, CDR2 YYEEEE. Trimming pared 4 bases from V and 0 bases from J, leaving 16 bases between. The CDR3 length is 16 residues. The CDR3 bases are TGTGCCAGCAGCCTCTCCACAGTTATACCTAACTATGGCTACACCTTC. Translation: CASSLSTVIPNYGYTF.

The chain has TRBV7-2 and TRBJ2-1; 7 bases match TRBD2. CDR1 and CDR2 (germline): SGHTA, FQGNSA. This CDR3 is built from 13 residues. V shed 5 bases, J shed 7 bases, and the junction held 5 bases outside the gene matches. CDR3 bases: TGTGCCAGCAGCCCCGGGACTATAAATGAGCAGTTCTTC. It is translated as CASSPGTINEQFF.

This chain joins TRBV18 and TRBJ2-7; TRBD2 matches 8 bases. CDR1 KGHSH and CDR2 LQKENI come from the germline V gene. This CDR3 comprises 13 residues. V lost 6 bases to trimming and J lost 7 bases; unmatched junction nucleotides: 8. CDR3 coding DNA: TGTGCCAGCTCTTACGGGAGGGAAGGGGAGCAGTACTTC. Translated: CASSYGREGEQYF.

This clone was seen just once. V gene TRBV6-4 combines with J gene TRBJ2-1, with D maybe TRBD1 (6 bases). In germline, CDR1 is MRHNA, CDR2 SNTAGT. The CDR3 is 13 residues long. The V end was cut by 5 bases, the J end by 6 bases, with 11 bases between. The CDR3 is CASSRDTLNEQFF. DNA of the CDR3: TGTGCCAGCAGTCGGGACACCCTCAATGAGCAGTTCTTC.

The V call is TRBV5-5, the J call TRBJ2-7; D call uncertain. Germline CDR1 and CDR2: SGHKS and YYEKEE (reference sequence). V was trimmed by 2 bases and J by 5 bases, leaving 2 bases between them. The CDR3 is 10 residues long. The CDR3 reads CASSLHEQYF. Here the CDR3 DNA reads TGTGCCAGCAGCTTACACGAGCAGTACTTC.

This clone turned up a few times. The rearrangement links TRBV6-4 to TRBJ2-3, with 12 bases lining up with TRBD2. Looked up from germline, CDR1 is MRHNA and CDR2 is SNTAGT. The CDR3 extends over 15 amino acids. The V gene end was trimmed by 3 bases and the J gene end by 4 bases; junction bases not matched to a gene: 2. CDR3 residues: CASSEASGRADTQYF. CDR3 in DNA: TGTGCCAGCAGTGAGGCTAGCGGGAGGGCAGATACGCAGTATTTT.

The V and J genes are TRBV7-2 and TRBJ2-7, with D uncertain. V was cut by 5 bases and J by 2 bases, with 10 bases left in between. The CDR3 runs 13 residues. CDR1 SGHTA and CDR2 FQGNSA come from the germline V gene. CDR3 DNA sequence: TGTGCCAGCAGCGAGTACAGTACCTACGAGCAGTACTTC. This encodes CASSEYSTYEQYF.

This clone was picked up one time. This CDR3 reads CSVPTTGFRYGYTF. The CDR3 bases are TGCAGCGTCCCTACGACAGGGTTTAGATATGGCTACACCTTC. The chain has TRBV29-1 and TRBJ1-2, with 7 nucleotides matching TRBD1. Germline CDR1 is SQVTM and CDR2 is ANQGSEA. CDR3 length: 14 residues. The V gene end was trimmed by 6 bases and the J gene end by 5 bases; junction bases not matched to a gene: 12.

The chain is built from TRBV14 and TRBJ1-1, with 8 bases fitting TRBD1. J gave up 1 base and V 5 bases, and 3 bases lay outside the gene matches. Germline V gene sequence: CDR1 SGHDN, CDR2 FVKESK. This CDR3 spans 14 amino acids. The CDR3 loop reads CASSSDRGNTEAFF. The CDR3, as DNA: TGTGCCAGCAGCTCTGACAGGGGGAACACTGAAGCTTTCTTT.

The rearrangement uses TRBV15 and TRBJ2-5, with 9 positions matching TRBD1. Germline V gene lookup returns CDR1 LNHNV and CDR2 YYDKDF (reference sequence). There are 16 residues in the CDR3. After removal of 1 base from V and 1 base from J, the junction contained 4 bases not matched to a gene. The CDR3 protein is CATSRGDRDFQETQYF. The CDR3 nucleotides read TGTGCCACCAGCAGAGGGGACAGGGACTTCCAAGAGACCCAGTACTTC.

V gene TRBV7-2 combines with J gene TRBJ1-1; D remains unclear. The CDR3 extends over 14 amino acids. The V end lost 3 bases, the J end lost 10 bases, and 18 bases lay between the germline ends. CDR1 is SGHTA and CDR2 is FQGNSA in the germline V gene. Here the CDR3 reads CASSFSILGNGAFF. In DNA, the CDR3 is TGTGCCAGCAGCTTTAGTATATTAGGTAACGGAGCTTTCTTT.

The rearrangement joins TRBV7-9 to TRBJ2-7; D remains unclear. V lost 1 base to trimming and J lost 0 bases, with 10 bases between them. The CDR3 is 15 amino acids. CDR1 SEHNR and CDR2 FQNEAQ come from the germline V gene (reference sequence). CDR3 region: CASSLGRMISYEQYF. The DNA of the CDR3 is TGTGCCAGCAGCTTAGGCAGAATGATCTCCTACGAGCAGTACTTC.

This chain connects TRBV10-1 to TRBJ2-1; D is unresolved. CDR1 is WNHNN and CDR2 is SYGVQD in the germline V gene (reference sequence). Trimming stripped 6 bases from V and 6 bases from J, with 15 bases between. CDR3 length: 14 residues. CDR3 region: CASSKGLNFNEQFF. CDR3 in DNA: TGCGCCAGCAGCAAGGGCCTTAACTTCAATGAGCAGTTCTTC.

The chain carries TRBV4-1 and TRBJ2-3, with D tentatively TRBD2 (6 bases). The V and J ends lost 3 bases and 3 bases respectively, with 7 bases between them. This CDR3 spans 13 amino acids. The germline gives CDR1 MGHRA, CDR2 YSYEKL. CDR3 in amino acids: CASSHGLTDTQYF. CDR3 DNA sequence: TGCGCCAGCAGCCACGGACTAACAGATACGCAGTATTTT.

The rearrangement links TRBV2 to TRBJ1-4, with D possibly TRBD1 on 5 matching bases. CDR1 SNHLY and CDR2 FYNNEI come from the germline V gene. Trimming shortened V by 3 bases and J by 0 bases, and 14 bases separated the two germline ends. This CDR3 comprises 17 residues. The CDR3 loop reads CASSDWLETATNEKLFF. CDR3 DNA sequence: TGTGCCAGCAGTGATTGGTTGGAGACAGCAACTAATGAAAAACTGTTTTTT.

In nucleotides, the CDR3 is TGTGCCAGCAGCGGACGCCAGCGGGAGGTGGAGCAGTACTTC. It codes for CASSGRQREVEQYF. The chain uses TRBV6-1 and TRBJ2-7; the match to TRBD2 covers 9 bases. The CDR3 has 14 amino acids. CDR1 MNHNS and CDR2 SASEGT come from the germline V gene. The trim removed 6 bases at V and 7 bases at J, leaving 10 bases unmatched.

This clone was seen a few times. V and J are TRBV11-2 and TRBJ2-7; D unresolved. The germline CDR1 and CDR2 sequences are SGHAT and FQNNGV. V lost 1 base to trimming and J lost 5 bases, with 15 bases between them. The CDR3 runs 15 residues. The DNA for the CDR3 is TGTGCCAGCAGCTTAGGGGTAGCCGATTACCACGAGCAGTACTTC. Amino acids: CASSLGVADYHEQYF.

This chain connects TRBV18 to TRBJ2-1, with D hard to call. The germline CDR1 and CDR2 sequences are KGHSH and LQKENI. With 2 bases removed from V and 7 bases from J, the gap between germline ends came to 9 bases. This CDR3 comprises 13 residues. This CDR3 reads CASSPFGYNEQFF. For the CDR3, the DNA is TGTGCCAGCTCACCATTTGGGTATAATGAGCAGTTCTTC.

The chain joins TRBV5-4 to TRBJ2-7; D unresolved. The CDR3 extends over 12 amino acids. The germline V gene has CDR1 SGHNT and CDR2 YYREEE (reference sequence). Trimming removed 0 bases at V and 6 bases at J, with 7 bases between. This chain's CDR3 is CASSLETAEQYF. DNA for the CDR3: TGTGCCAGCAGCTTGGAGACCGCCGAGCAGTACTTC.

CDR3: CASSPDPVLTGELFF. DNA of the CDR3: TGTGCCAGCAGCCCCGACCCGGTCCTCACCGGGGAGCTGTTTTTT. The chain combines TRBV7-2 with TRBJ2-2; no clear D gene. This CDR3 is built from 15 residues. V was pared by 5 bases and J by 4 bases, with 14 bases between. Germline assignment: CDR1 SGHTA and CDR2 FQGNSA.

The chain carries TRBV19 and TRBJ2-1, with D tentatively TRBD1 or TRBD2 (5 bases each). Deletions cut 2 bases from V and 4 bases from J, with 12 bases between. This CDR3 comprises 15 residues. CDR1 and CDR2 from the germline V gene are LNHDA and SQIVND (reference sequence). The CDR3 sequence is CASSIWGSGYNEQFF. Here the CDR3 DNA reads TGTGCCAGTAGTATATGGGGGAGCGGTTACAATGAGCAGTTCTTC.

This clone has more than one count but fewer than ten. The J gene is TRBJ1-5, the V gene TRBV11-2; TRBD1 matches 7 bases. CDR1 and CDR2 (germline): SGHAT, FQNNGV. This CDR3 contains 15 residues. J was trimmed by 6 bases and V by 5 bases; bases with no gene match: 10. This CDR3 is CASSPAGGAGQPQHF. The CDR3 DNA reads TGTGCCAGCAGCCCTGCAGGGGGGGCTGGTCAGCCCCAGCATTTT.

With respect to this clone: In the same sample, other DNA sequences code for this CDR3. The chain carries TRBV6-1 and TRBJ1-1; possible D gene TRBD1, 5 bases. The germline V gene encodes CDR1 MNHNS and CDR2 SASEGT. The CDR3 loop spans 16 amino acids. V was cut by 1 base and J by 2 bases, with 14 bases left in between. CDR3 nucleotides: TGTGCCAGCAGTGAAGGACGGGGGAGGACCAACACTGAAGCTTTCTTT. This gives the protein CASSEGRGRTNTEAFF.

Many counts were recorded for this clone. The sample holds other DNA sequences that translate to the same CDR3. The CDR3 protein is CASTESYEQYF. The DNA of the CDR3 is TGTGCCAGCACCGAGAGCTACGAGCAGTACTTC. The V and J genes are TRBV28 and TRBJ2-7; no clear D gene. This CDR3 has 11 residues. V lost 7 bases, J lost 3 bases, and 7 bases lay in between. The germline gives CDR1 MDHEN, CDR2 SYDVKM.